This record concerns one T cell receptor (beta chain) sequence. The authors ran a second PCR of 7 to 11 cycles using a sample-barcoded 5' primer and a J-beta primer mix. One entry per CDR3 protein, called by TCRdb with MiXCR from the 5' RACE reads. The table lists roughly 2 million distinct CDR3 sequences, about 49% of them singletons. V was pared by 4 bases and J by 5 bases, with 10 bases of the junction left unmatched. The CDR3 totals 15 residues. Germline V lookup: CDR1 SGHTA, CDR2 FQGNSA. The data were obtained in a study of blood T cells in healthy people across ages. Study context: Per two T cells, template switching captured roughly one barcoded beta molecule.

Material: blood. The chain employs TRBV7-2 and TRBJ2-7, with 8 bases identical to TRBD1. The source of this sequence is a middle-aged woman in good health. Here the CDR3 DNA reads TGTGCCAGCAGCTCCGGACAGGGCCCGTCCCACGAGCAGTACTTC. It is translated as CASSSGQGPSHEQYF.